This is a list of T cell receptor beta chains from one sample in a study of shared clonotypes between healthy human individuals. Clones were read by immunoSEQ multiplex PCR, and TCRdb kept only the in-frame ones, dropping some. The table shows around 2.1 million clones, with approximately 94% occurring only once. Sequencing was performed on naive CD8+ T cells from PBMCs. The source of these receptors is a man aged 18 to 35 in good health. Some clones in this sample may be carry-over from other donors' samples. Each CDR3 is given with its conserved first and last residue. D genes are given only for firm matches. Where a row states a size, it is once, few, many or the class of an expanded clone; other rows omit it.

TRBV11-2	-	TRBD2	TRBJ2-7	TGTGCCAGCAGCCCAACTATTCTAGCGGGAGAAAGCAACGAGCAGTACTTC	CASSPTILAGESNEQYF
TRBV28	-	-	TRBJ2-3	TGTGCCAGCAGTTTCGGCTTAAACACAGATACGCAGTATTTT	CASSFGLNTDTQYF
TRBV12-5	-	TRBD1	TRBJ2-1	TGTGCTAGTGGTTCGGCCGGGACAGGGGTCTACAATGAGCAGTTCTTC	CASGSAGTGVYNEQFF
TRBV5-1	-	-	TRBJ2-7	TGCGCCAGCAGCTTTCCAAGCTTAGAGCAGTACTTC	CASSFPSLEQYF
TRBV29-1	-	TRBD2	TRBJ2-1	TGCAGCGCCATACCCGCTAGCGGGAGCTCCTACAATGAGCAGTTCTTC	CSAIPASGSSYNEQFF
TRBV19	few	TRBD1	TRBJ1-5	TGTGCCAGTAGTATAATCGACAGGGGCGGCCAGCCCCAGCATTTT	CASSIIDRGGQPQHF
TRBV4-1	-	-	TRBJ2-5	TGCGCCAGCAGCCAGGGATCGACTCCTCAAGAGACCCAGTACTTC	CASSQGSTPQETQYF
TRBV28	-	-	TRBJ1-5	TGTGCCAGCAGTTTGTGGAGACAGGGCAATCAGCCCCAGCATTTT	CASSLWRQGNQPQHF
TRBV7-9	-	-	TRBJ1-6	TGTGCCAGCAGCTCCTTTGGAGCCGGACCCCTCCACTTT	CASSSFGAGPLHF
TRBV1	-	-	TRBJ2-7	TGCACCAGCAGCCAAGATCTCCACGAGCAGTACTTC	CTSSQDLHEQYF
TRBV7-8	-	TRBD1	TRBJ2-7	TGTGCCAGCAGCCTGGACAGGGGAGACCACGAGCAGTACTTC	CASSLDRGDHEQYF
TRBV19	-	TRBD1	TRBJ1-5	TGTGCCAGTAGTATCCCGGGACAGTATAGCAATCAGCCCCAGCATTTT	CASSIPGQYSNQPQHF
TRBV10-3	-	-	TRBJ1-5	TGTGCCATCGGCGGGGAATTGGGAGATCAGCCCCAGCATTTT	CAIGGELGDQPQHF
TRBV7-8	-	-	TRBJ2-7	TGTGCCAGCAGCCTACAGGGTTCTTCCTACGAGCAGTACTTC	CASSLQGSSYEQYF
TRBV28	-	-	TRBJ1-1	TGTGCCAGCAGAGAAATGTACGAAACACCTTTGTCTGAAGCTTTCTTT	CASREMYETPLSEAFF
TRBV7-2	-	TRBD2	TRBJ2-7	TGTGCCAGCAGCCCGTACACTAGCGGGGAATACGAGCAGTACTTC	CASSPYTSGEYEQYF
TRBV7-8	-	-	TRBJ2-1	TGTGCCAGCAGCTTAGGCCAGGGGTCCTACAATGAGCAGTTCTTC	CASSLGQGSYNEQFF
TRBV5-8	-	-	TRBJ2-7	TGTGCCAGCAGCTTCCATCAGTACTTC	CASSFHQYF
TRBV7-9	-	-	TRBJ2-7	TGTGCCAGCAGCTTAGAGACGGGGGCCTACGAGCAGTACTTC	CASSLETGAYEQYF
TRBV6-1	-	TRBD2	TRBJ2-3	TGTGCCAGCAGTGACCCCCCGGGACTAGCGAGACTCGAGGTACGGGATACGCAGTATTTT	CASSDPPGLARLEVRDTQYF
TRBV27	few	-	TRBJ2-1	TGTGCCAGCAGTTTGAGAGTTGACGGCAATGAGCAGTTCTTC	CASSLRVDGNEQFF
TRBV4-3	-	-	TRBJ2-5	TGCGCCAGCAGCCAAGTAGGAGAGATAGGGGAGACCCAGTACTTC	CASSQVGEIGETQYF
TRBV7-9	-	TRBD1	TRBJ2-5	TGTGCCAGCAGCGCAAGGACAGGACAAGAGACCCAGTACTTC	CASSARTGQETQYF
TRBV7-2	once	-	TRBJ1-2	TGTGCCAGCAGCCCGGACAGCAACTATGGCTACACCTTC	CASSPDSNYGYTF